This T cell receptor (beta chain) is from a study of T-cell memory formation after mild COVID-19. Germline-derived CDR1 and CDR2 are KGHDR and SFDVKD. This CDR3 has 13 residues. The ends were cut back, 7 bases at V and 5 bases at J, with 13 bases in the middle. In TCRdb, the 5' RACE reads were re-called with MiXCR into one record per CDR3 protein. The sample records about 350,000 distinct CDR3 sequences, 12% to 15% being singletons. This receptor was taken from a man younger than 35 who had mild COVID-19 (a few samples of this study predate the infection). Cell type and time point are not known. The chain combines TRBV24-1 with TRBJ2-5; tentatively, D is TRBD2 (6 bases). Sequencing was carried out using PBMCs or a T cell subset sorted from them (not recorded which). CDR3 DNA: TGTGCCACCAGGCCCGGGGCGGGGGAGACCCAGTACTTC. Its translation: CATRPGAGETQYF.